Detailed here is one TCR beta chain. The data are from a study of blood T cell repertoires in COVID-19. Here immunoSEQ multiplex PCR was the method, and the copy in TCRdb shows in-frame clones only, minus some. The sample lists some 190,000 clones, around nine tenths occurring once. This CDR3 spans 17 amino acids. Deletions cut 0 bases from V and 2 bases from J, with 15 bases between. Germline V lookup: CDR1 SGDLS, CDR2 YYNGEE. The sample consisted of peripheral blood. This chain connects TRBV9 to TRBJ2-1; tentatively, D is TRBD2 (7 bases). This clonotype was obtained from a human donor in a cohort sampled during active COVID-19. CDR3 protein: CASSVEGGRDPYNEQFF. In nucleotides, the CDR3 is TGTGCCAGCAGCGTAGAGGGGGGGCGAGACCCCTACAATGAGCAGTTCTTC.